Described below is a single T cell receptor (beta chain) sequence and its context. Per the original methods: Reference gene primer amplification gave nucleated cell count estimates. Produced via immunoSEQ multiplex PCR; TCRdb's table is partial and in-frame only. V and J calls and clone size are given by that table; D and trimming were obtained from the DNA. The data show 150,000 to 200,000 clones, approximately 83% seen once. These data originate in a study of blood T cell repertoires in COVID-19. Study-level information: Samples of COVID-19 (acute and convalescent) were obtained from the United States, Italy and Spain. In each case, the material was cDNA or gDNA derived from T cells, B-cell-depleted T cells, or PBMCs.

Germline V CDR1 and CDR2: MNHEY, SVGAGI. V lost 4 bases and J 1 base, leaving 9 bases between the germline ends. There are 14 residues in the CDR3. This chain joins TRBV6-5 and TRBJ2-3, with D unresolved. Sequencing was done on a sample of peripheral blood. The TCR originated in a man between 65 and 79 years old who had recovered from COVID-19. The CDR3 coding sequence is TGTGCCAGCAGTTTATCGCGTCGCACAGATACGCAGTATTTT. Translating it yields CASSLSRRTDTQYF.